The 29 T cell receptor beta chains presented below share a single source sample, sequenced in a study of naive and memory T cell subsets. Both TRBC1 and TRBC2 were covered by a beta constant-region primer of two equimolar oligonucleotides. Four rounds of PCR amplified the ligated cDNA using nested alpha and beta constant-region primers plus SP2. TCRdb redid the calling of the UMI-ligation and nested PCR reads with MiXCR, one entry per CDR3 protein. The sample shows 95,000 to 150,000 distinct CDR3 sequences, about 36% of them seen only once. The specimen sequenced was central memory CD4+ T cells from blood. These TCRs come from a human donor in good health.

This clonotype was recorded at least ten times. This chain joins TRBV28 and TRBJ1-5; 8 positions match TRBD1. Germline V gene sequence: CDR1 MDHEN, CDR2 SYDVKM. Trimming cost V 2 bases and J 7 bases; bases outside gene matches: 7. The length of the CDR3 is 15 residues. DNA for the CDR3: TGTGCCAGCAGTTTACGACAGGGGAAAGGGCAGCCCCAGCATTTT. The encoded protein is CASSLRQGKGQPQHF.

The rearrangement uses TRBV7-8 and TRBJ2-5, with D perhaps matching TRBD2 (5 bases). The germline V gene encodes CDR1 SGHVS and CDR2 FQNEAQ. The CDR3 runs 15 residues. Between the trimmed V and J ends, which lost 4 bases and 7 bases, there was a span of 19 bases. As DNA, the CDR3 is TGTGCCAGCAGCTCGATGGTATTCCAAGAGGGGACCCAGTACTTC. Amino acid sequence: CASSSMVFQEGTQYF.

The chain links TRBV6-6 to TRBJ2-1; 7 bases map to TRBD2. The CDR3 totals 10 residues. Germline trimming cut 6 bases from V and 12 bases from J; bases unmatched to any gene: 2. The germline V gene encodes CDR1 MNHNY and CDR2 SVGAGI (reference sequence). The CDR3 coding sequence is TGTGCCAGCAGCCGGGAGGCGCAGTTCTTC. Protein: CASSREAQFF.

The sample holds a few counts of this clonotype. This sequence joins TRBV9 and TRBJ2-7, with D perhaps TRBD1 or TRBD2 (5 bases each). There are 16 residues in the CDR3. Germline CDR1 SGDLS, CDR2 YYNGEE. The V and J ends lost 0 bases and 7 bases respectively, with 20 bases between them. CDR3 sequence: CASSVDGAGYVPEQYF. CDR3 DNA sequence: TGTGCCAGCAGCGTAGACGGGGCGGGCTACGTTCCTGAGCAGTACTTC.

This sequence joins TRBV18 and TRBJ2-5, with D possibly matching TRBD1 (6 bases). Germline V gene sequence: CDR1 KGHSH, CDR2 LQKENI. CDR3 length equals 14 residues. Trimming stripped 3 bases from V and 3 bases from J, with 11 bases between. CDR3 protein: CASSPRTGKETQYF. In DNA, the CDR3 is TGTGCCAGCTCACCTCGAACAGGGAAAGAGACCCAGTACTTC.

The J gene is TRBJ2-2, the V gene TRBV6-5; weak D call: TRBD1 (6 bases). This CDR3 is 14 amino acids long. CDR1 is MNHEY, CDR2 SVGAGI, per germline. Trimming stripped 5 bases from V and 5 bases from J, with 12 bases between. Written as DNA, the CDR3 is TGTGCCAGCAGTCTGGGGGCTTTGACCGGGGAGCTGTTTTTT. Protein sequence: CASSLGALTGELFF.

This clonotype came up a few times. CDR3 region: CSARKQGGKTEAFF. The CDR3, as DNA: TGCAGTGCTAGAAAACAGGGAGGGAAGACTGAAGCTTTCTTT. The chain carries TRBV20-1 and TRBJ1-1; the D gene is possibly TRBD1 (6 bases). The CDR3 covers 14 residues. V gave up 2 bases and J gave up 5 bases, with 15 bases separating them. Germline CDR1 DFQATT, CDR2 SNEGSKA (reference sequence).

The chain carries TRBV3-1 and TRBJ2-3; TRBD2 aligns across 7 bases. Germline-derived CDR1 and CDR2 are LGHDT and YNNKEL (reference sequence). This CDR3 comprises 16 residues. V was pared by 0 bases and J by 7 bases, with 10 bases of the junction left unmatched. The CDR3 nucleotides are TGTGCCAGCAGCCAAGATGACGCGGGAGTCAGAAATACGCAGTATTTT. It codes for CASSQDDAGVRNTQYF.

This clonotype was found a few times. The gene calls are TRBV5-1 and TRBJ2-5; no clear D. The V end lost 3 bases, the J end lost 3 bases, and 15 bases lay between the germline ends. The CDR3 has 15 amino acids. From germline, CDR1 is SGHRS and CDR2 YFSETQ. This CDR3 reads CASSSGTHREETQYF. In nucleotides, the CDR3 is TGCGCCAGCAGCTCTGGAACCCACCGAGAAGAGACCCAGTACTTC. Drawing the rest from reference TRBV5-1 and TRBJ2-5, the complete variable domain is KAGVTQTPRYLIKTRGQQVTLSCSPISGHRSVSWYQQTPGQGLQFLFEYFSETQRNKGNFPGRFSGRQFSNSRSEMNVSTLELGDSALYLCASSSGTHREETQYFGPGTRLLVL.

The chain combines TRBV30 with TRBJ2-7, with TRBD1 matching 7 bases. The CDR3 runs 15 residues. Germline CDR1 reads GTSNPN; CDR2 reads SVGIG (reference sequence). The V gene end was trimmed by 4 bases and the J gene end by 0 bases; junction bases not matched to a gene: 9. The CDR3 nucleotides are TGTGCCTGGAACAAGAGAGGGGGCAGCTCCTACGAGCAGTACTTC. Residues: CAWNKRGGSSYEQYF.

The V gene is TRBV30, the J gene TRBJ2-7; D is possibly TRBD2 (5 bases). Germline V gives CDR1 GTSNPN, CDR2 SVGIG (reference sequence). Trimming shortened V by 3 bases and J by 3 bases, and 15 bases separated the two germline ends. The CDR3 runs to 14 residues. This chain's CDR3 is CAWRRSLAHYEQYF. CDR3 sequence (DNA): TGTGCCTGGAGGAGGTCGCTAGCTCACTACGAGCAGTACTTC.

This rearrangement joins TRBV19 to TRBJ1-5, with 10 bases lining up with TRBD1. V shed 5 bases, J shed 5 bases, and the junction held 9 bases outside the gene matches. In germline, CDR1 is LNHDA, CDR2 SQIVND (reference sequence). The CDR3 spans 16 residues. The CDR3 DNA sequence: TGTGCCAGTAGTGTTCTCCGGGACAGGGGCTATCAGCCCCAGCATTTT. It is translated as CASSVLRDRGYQPQHF.

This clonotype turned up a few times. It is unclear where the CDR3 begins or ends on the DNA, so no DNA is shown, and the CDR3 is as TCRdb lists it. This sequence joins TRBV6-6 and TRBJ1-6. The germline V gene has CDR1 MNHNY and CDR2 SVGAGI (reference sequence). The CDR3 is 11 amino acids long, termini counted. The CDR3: CASTFGSPLHF.

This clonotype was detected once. The chain's CDR3 is CSARDYTGGIGETQYF. The CDR3 coding sequence is TGCAGTGCTAGAGATTATACAGGGGGCATTGGGGAGACCCAGTACTTC. The V call is TRBV20-1, the J call TRBJ2-5, with 9 bases lining up with TRBD1. CDR3 size: 16 residues. The V gene's germline CDR1 is DFQATT and CDR2 SNEGSKA (reference sequence). V shed 0 bases and J 5 bases; nucleotides not matched to a gene: 10.

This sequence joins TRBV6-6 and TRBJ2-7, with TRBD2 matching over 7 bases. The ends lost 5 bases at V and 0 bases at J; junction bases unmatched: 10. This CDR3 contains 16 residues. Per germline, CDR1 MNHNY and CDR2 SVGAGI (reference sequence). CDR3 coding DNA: TGTGCCAGCAGTCGAGAGCTAGCGGAACTCTCCTACGAGCAGTACTTC. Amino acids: CASSRELAELSYEQYF.

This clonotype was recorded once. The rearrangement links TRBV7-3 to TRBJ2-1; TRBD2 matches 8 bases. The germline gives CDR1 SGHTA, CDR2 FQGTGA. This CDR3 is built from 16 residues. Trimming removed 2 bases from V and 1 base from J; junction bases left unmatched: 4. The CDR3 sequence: CASSLGSGGSYNEQFF. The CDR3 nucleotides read TGTGCCAGCAGCTTAGGGTCGGGGGGGTCCTACAATGAGCAGTTCTTC.

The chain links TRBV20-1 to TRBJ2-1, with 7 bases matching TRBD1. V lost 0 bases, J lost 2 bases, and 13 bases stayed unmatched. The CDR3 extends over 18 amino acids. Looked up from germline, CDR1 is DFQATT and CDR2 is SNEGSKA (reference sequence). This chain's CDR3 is CSARDYRQGDEPYNEQFF. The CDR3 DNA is TGCAGTGCTAGAGACTACCGACAGGGCGATGAGCCCTACAATGAGCAGTTCTTC.

The CDR3 DNA is TGCAGTGCGAGGCAGGACAGGGTCCCCGACGAGCAGTACTTC. Protein product: CSARQDRVPDEQYF. The chain has TRBV20-1 and TRBJ2-7, with 8 bases identical to TRBD1. V lost 6 bases and J lost 5; bases outside the gene matches: 12. CDR3 length: 14 residues. Germline V gene data show CDR1 as DFQATT and CDR2 as SNEGSKA (reference sequence).

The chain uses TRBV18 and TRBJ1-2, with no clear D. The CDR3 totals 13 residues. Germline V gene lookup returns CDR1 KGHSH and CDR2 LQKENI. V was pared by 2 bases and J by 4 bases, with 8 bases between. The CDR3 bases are TGTGCCAGCTCACCAGACGGAAGCTATGGCTACACCTTC. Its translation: CASSPDGSYGYTF.

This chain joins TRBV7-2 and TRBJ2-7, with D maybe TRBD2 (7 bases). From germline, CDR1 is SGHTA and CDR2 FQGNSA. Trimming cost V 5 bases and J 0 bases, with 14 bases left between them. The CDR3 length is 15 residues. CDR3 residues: CASSEGGGISYEQYF. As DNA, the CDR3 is TGTGCCAGCAGCGAGGGAGGGGGGATCTCCTACGAGCAGTACTTC.

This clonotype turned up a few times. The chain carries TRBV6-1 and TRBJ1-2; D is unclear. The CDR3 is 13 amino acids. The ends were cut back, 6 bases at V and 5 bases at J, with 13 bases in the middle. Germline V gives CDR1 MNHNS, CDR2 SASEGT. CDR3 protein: CASRESSAYGYTF. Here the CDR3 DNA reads TGTGCCAGCAGGGAGAGCTCGGCATATGGCTACACCTTC.

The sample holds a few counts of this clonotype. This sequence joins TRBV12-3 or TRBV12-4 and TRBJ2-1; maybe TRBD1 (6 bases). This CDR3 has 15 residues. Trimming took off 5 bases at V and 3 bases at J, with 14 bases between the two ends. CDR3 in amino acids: CASSTIRGNYNEQFF. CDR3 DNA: TGTGCCAGCAGTACGATTAGGGGGAACTACAATGAGCAGTTCTTC.

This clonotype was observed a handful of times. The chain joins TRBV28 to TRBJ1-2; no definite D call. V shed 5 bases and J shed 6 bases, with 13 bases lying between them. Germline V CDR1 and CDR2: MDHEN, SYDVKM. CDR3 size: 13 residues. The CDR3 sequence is CASSLTSGDGYTF. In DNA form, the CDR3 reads TGTGCCAGCAGTCTTACATCTGGCGATGGCTACACCTTC.

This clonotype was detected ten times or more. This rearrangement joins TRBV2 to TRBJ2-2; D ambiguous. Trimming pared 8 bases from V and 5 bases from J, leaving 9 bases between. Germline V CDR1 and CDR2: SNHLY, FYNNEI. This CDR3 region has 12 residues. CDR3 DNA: TGTGCCAGCCGTAGAGGAACCGGGGAGCTGTTTTTT. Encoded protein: CASRRGTGELFF. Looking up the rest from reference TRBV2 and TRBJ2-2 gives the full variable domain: EPEVTQTPSHQVTQMGQEVILRCVPISNHLYFYWYRQILGQKVEFLVSFYNNEISEKSEIFDDQFSVERPDGSNFTLKIRSTKLEDSAMYFCASRRGTGELFFGEGSRLTVL.

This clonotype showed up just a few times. In DNA, the CDR3 is TGTGCCAGCAGCTTGTCAGGGGACGGCTATGGCTACACCTTC. Residues: CASSLSGDGYGYTF. This rearrangement joins TRBV5-6 to TRBJ1-2; the D gene is possibly TRBD1 (6 bases). Germline-derived CDR1 and CDR2 are SGHDT and YYEEEE. CDR3 length equals 14 residues. V lost 1 base to trimming and J lost 4 bases, with 11 bases between them.

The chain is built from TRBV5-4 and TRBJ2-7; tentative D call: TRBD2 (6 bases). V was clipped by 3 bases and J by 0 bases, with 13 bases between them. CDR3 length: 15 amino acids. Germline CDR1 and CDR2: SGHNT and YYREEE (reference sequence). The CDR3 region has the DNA TGTGCCAGCAGCTCCCTAGGGACTGACTCCTACGAGCAGTACTTC. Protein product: CASSSLGTDSYEQYF. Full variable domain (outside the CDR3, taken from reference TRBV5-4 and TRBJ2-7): ETGVTQSPTHLIKTRGQQVTLRCSSQSGHNTVSWYQQALGQGPQFIFQYYREEENGRGNFPPRFSGLQFPNYSSELNVNALELDDSALYLCASSSLGTDSYEQYFGPGTRLTVT.

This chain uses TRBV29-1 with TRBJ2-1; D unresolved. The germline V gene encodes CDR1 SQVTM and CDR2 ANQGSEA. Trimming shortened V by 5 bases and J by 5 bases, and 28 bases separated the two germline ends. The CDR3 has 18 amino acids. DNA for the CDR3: TGCAGCGTTTCAAAAATGGGTGGCCGTTTTAAGGCCGACAATGAGCAGTTCTTC. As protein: CSVSKMGGRFKADNEQFF.

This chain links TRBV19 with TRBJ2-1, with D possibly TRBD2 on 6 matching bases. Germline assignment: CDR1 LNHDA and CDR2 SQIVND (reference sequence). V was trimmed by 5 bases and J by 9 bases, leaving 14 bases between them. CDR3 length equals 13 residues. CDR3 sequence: CASSAVADSEQFF. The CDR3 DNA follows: TGTGCCAGTAGTGCGGTAGCGGATTCTGAGCAGTTCTTC.

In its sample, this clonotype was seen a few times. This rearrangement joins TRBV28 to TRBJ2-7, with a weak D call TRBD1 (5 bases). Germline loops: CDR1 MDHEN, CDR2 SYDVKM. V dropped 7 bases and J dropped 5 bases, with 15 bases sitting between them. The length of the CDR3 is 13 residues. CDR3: CASTLTASNEQYF. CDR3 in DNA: TGTGCCAGCACTCTGACAGCTTCAAACGAGCAGTACTTC.